This is a list of T cell receptor beta chains from one sample in a study of T cell repertoires in cytomegalovirus infection. No antigen has been identified for these receptors. TCRdb itself ran the reads through MiXCR, one entry per CDR3 protein. Of more than 85,000 distinct CDR3 sequences listed, about 30% were seen once; the top ten hold about 81%. This specimen consisted of CD8+ T cells from cultured PBMCs, obtained from culture after CMV antigen stimulation. These receptors were obtained from a human donor in good health (CMV status not recorded). Some clones in this sample may be carry-over from other donors' samples. Both conserved end residues are part of each CDR3. D genes are given only for firm matches. Not all rows give a size; the values are once, few, many and, for expanded clones, a class.

j_gene: TRBJ2-1
abundance: -
v_gene: TRBV7-8
d_gene: -
len: 16
CDR3nt: TGTGCCAGCAGCTTAGAACATCGTCTATTTCGCAATGAGCAGTTCTTC
CDR3aa: CASSLEHRLFRNEQFF

j_gene: TRBJ2-1
abundance: many
v_gene: TRBV4-1
d_gene: -
len: 16
CDR3nt: TGCGCCAGCAGCCAGAGCGGCGGGACCGCCCTTAATGAGCAGTTCTTC
CDR3aa: CASSQSGGTALNEQFF

j_gene: TRBJ1-2
abundance: many
v_gene: TRBV12-3/TRBV12-4
d_gene: -
len: 13
CDR3nt: TGTGCCAGCAGCTCCACAGGGAACTATGGCTACACCTTC
CDR3aa: CASSSTGNYGYTF

j_gene: TRBJ2-2
abundance: many
v_gene: TRBV2
d_gene: -
len: 12
CDR3nt: TGTGCCAGTTTCAAGAACACCGGGGAGCTGTTTTTT
CDR3aa: CASFKNTGELFF

j_gene: TRBJ1-1
abundance: -
v_gene: TRBV5-6
d_gene: -
len: 12
CDR3nt: TGTGCCAGCAGCGTAGACAGAACTGAAGCTTTCTTT
CDR3aa: CASSVDRTEAFF

j_gene: TRBJ2-7
abundance: -
v_gene: TRBV5-1
d_gene: -
len: 14
CDR3nt: TGCGCCAGCAGCTTGATCCAGACCTCCTACGAGCAGTACTTC
CDR3aa: CASSLIQTSYEQYF

j_gene: TRBJ1-1
abundance: -
v_gene: TRBV18
d_gene: -
len: 16
CDR3nt: TGTGCCAGCTCACCATTCCCTTACCCATACAGCACTGAAGCTTTCTTT
CDR3aa: CASSPFPYPYSTEAFF

j_gene: TRBJ2-5
abundance: few
v_gene: TRBV15
d_gene: -
len: 15
CDR3nt: TGTGCCACCAGCAGAGATGAGCGGTCGAGGGAGACCCAGTACTTC
CDR3aa: CATSRDERSRETQYF

j_gene: TRBJ2-5
abundance: -
v_gene: TRBV6-6
d_gene: -
len: 12
CDR3nt: TGTGCCAGCATGGCGGGACAAGAGACCCAGTACTTC
CDR3aa: CASMAGQETQYF

j_gene: TRBJ2-1
abundance: few
v_gene: TRBV12-3/TRBV12-4
d_gene: TRBD1
len: 17
CDR3nt: TGTGCCAGCAGTTCCTTACAGGGGAAAAGCTCCTACAATGAGCAGTTCTTC
CDR3aa: CASSSLQGKSSYNEQFF

j_gene: TRBJ2-3
abundance: few
v_gene: TRBV12-3/TRBV12-4
d_gene: TRBD2
len: 18
CDR3nt: TGTGCCAGCAGTTTCGGACTAGCGGGGGGTATAAGCACAGATACGCAGTATTTT
CDR3aa: CASSFGLAGGISTDTQYF

j_gene: TRBJ2-3
abundance: many
v_gene: TRBV28
d_gene: -
len: 15
CDR3nt: TGTGCCAGCAGTTTCCAACTGGGGGGCCGTGATACGCAGTATTTT
CDR3aa: CASSFQLGGRDTQYF

j_gene: TRBJ1-1
abundance: -
v_gene: TRBV4-2
d_gene: TRBD1
len: 12
CDR3nt: TGTGCCAGCATCGGGACAGGCACTGAAGCTTTCTTT
CDR3aa: CASIGTGTEAFF

j_gene: TRBJ1-3
abundance: -
v_gene: TRBV5-4
d_gene: -
len: 13
CDR3nt: TGTGCCAGCAGCTTGGGACATGGAAACACCATATATTTT
CDR3aa: CASSLGHGNTIYF

j_gene: TRBJ1-1
abundance: few
v_gene: TRBV6-6
d_gene: -
len: 14
CDR3nt: TGTGCCAGCAGTTCTAACGACGGAAGCACTGAAGCTTTCTTT
CDR3aa: CASSSNDGSTEAFF

j_gene: TRBJ2-3
abundance: -
v_gene: TRBV9
d_gene: -
len: 15
CDR3nt: TGTGCCAGCAACATCACGGGGGGCCACACAGATACGCAGTATTTT
CDR3aa: CASNITGGHTDTQYF

j_gene: TRBJ1-6
abundance: many
v_gene: TRBV7-9
d_gene: -
len: 15
CDR3nt: TGTGCCAGCAGCTTAGATGAGGGGTGGCATTCACCCCTCCACTTT
CDR3aa: CASSLDEGWHSPLHF

j_gene: TRBJ1-1
abundance: -
v_gene: TRBV7-6
d_gene: TRBD1
len: 15
CDR3nt: TGTGCCAGCAGCCAGACAGGGGGCGAGTACACTGAAGCTTTCTTT
CDR3aa: CASSQTGGEYTEAFF

j_gene: TRBJ2-5
abundance: -
v_gene: TRBV12-3/TRBV12-4
d_gene: -
len: 14
CDR3nt: TGTGCCAGCAGTTTCGGAGGGGGACGACCGACCCAGTACTTC
CDR3aa: CASSFGGGRPTQYF

j_gene: TRBJ2-3
abundance: -
v_gene: TRBV6-5
d_gene: TRBD2
len: 15
CDR3nt: TGTGCCAGCAGCCCCTTTTACACTAGCGACGATACGCAGTATTTT
CDR3aa: CASSPFYTSDDTQYF

j_gene: TRBJ2-2
abundance: -
v_gene: TRBV6-5
d_gene: TRBD1
len: 17
CDR3nt: TGTGCCAGCAGAGATATCCAGGGGGCGCGTAAAACCGGGGAGCTGTTTTTT
CDR3aa: CASRDIQGARKTGELFF

j_gene: TRBJ2-5
abundance: -
v_gene: TRBV27
d_gene: -
len: 12
CDR3nt: TGTGCCAGCAGTCCAACCAGGGAGACCCAGTACTTC
CDR3aa: CASSPTRETQYF

j_gene: TRBJ1-1
abundance: -
v_gene: TRBV7-9
d_gene: -
len: 13
CDR3nt: TGTGCCAGCTCCCGAAGCCCGGGGCCCGAAGCTTTCTTT
CDR3aa: CASSRSPGPEAFF

j_gene: TRBJ1-1
abundance: -
v_gene: TRBV20-1
d_gene: -
len: 11
CDR3nt: TGCAGTGCTAGGAGTCCTACTGAAGCTTTCTTT
CDR3aa: CSARSPTEAFF

j_gene: TRBJ2-5
abundance: -
v_gene: TRBV11-2
d_gene: -
len: 16
CDR3nt: TGTGCCAGCAGCTTAGTTCCGAAAACCTCCCAAGAGACCCAGTACTTC
CDR3aa: CASSLVPKTSQETQYF

j_gene: TRBJ1-5
abundance: few
v_gene: TRBV7-6
d_gene: -
len: 15
CDR3nt: TGTGCCAGCAGCTTATACGCCCCAACGGGTCAGCCCCAGCATTTT
CDR3aa: CASSLYAPTGQPQHF

j_gene: TRBJ2-6
abundance: -
v_gene: TRBV7-9
d_gene: TRBD1
len: 16
CDR3nt: TGTGCCAGCAGCCCTTGGACAGGCTCTGGGGCCAACGTCCTGACTTTC
CDR3aa: CASSPWTGSGANVLTF

j_gene: TRBJ2-1
abundance: few
v_gene: TRBV5-4
d_gene: -
len: 14
CDR3nt: TGTGCCAGCAGCTTGGAGGTCAGGGTGGATGAGCAGTTCTTC
CDR3aa: CASSLEVRVDEQFF

j_gene: TRBJ2-1
abundance: -
v_gene: TRBV7-6
d_gene: TRBD1
len: 16
CDR3nt: TGTGCCAGCAGCTTCCAGACAGGGAGTCCCTACAATGAGCAGTTCTTC
CDR3aa: CASSFQTGSPYNEQFF